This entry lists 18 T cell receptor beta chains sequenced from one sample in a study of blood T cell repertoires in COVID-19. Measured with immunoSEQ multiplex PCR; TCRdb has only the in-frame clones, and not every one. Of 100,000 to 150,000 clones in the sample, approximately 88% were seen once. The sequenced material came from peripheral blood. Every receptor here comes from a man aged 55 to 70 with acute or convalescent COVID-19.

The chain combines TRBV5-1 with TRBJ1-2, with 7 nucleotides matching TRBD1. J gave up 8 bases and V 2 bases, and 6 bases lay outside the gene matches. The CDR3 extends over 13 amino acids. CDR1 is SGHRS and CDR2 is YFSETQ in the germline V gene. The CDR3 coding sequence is TGCGCCAGCAGCTTCGGGACAGAATACGGCTACACCTTC. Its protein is CASSFGTEYGYTF.

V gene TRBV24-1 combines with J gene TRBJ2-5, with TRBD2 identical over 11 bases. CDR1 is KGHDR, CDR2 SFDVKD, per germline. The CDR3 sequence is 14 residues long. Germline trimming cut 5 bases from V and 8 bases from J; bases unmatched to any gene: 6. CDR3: CATSAPGTSGTQYF. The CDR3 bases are TGTGCCACCAGTGCTCCCGGGACTAGCGGTACCCAGTACTTC.

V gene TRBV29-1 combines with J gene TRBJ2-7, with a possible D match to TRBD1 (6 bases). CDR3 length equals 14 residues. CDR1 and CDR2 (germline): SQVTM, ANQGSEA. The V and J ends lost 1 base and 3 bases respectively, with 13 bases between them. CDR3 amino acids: CSVEVPGHFYEQYF. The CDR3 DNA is TGCAGCGTTGAAGTCCCGGGACACTTCTACGAGCAGTACTTC.

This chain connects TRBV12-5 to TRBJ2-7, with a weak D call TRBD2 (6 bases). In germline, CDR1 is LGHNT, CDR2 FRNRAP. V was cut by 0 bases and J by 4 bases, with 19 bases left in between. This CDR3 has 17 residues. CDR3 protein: CASGLVKEGKGIYEQYF. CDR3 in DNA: TGTGCTAGTGGTTTGGTTAAGGAGGGGAAGGGGATTTACGAGCAGTACTTC.

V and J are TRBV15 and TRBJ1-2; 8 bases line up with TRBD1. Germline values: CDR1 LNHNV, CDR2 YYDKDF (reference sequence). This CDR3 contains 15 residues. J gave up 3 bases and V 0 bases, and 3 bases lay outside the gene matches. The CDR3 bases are TGTGCCACCAGCAGAGAGGGACAGGATGACTATGGCTACACCTTC. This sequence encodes CATSREGQDDYGYTF. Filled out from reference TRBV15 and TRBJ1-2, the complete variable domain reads DAMVIQNPRYQVTQFGKPVTLSCSQTLNHNVMYWYQQKSSQAPKLLFHYYDKDFNNEADTPDNFQSRRPNTSFCFLDIRSPGLGDTAMYLCATSREGQDDYGYTFGSGTRLTVV.

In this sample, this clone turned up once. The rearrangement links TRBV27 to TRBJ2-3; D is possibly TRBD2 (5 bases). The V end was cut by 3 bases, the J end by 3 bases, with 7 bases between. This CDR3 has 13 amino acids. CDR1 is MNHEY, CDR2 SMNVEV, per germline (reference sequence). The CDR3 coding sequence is TGTGCCAGCAGTTTGGAGGTGACAGATACGCAGTATTTT. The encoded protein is CASSLEVTDTQYF.

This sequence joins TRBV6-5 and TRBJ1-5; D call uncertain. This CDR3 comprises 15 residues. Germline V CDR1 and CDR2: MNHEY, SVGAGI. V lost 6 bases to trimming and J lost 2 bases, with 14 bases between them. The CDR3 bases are TGTGCCAGCAGCGGAGCGGGGATCGGCAATCAGCCCCAGCATTTT. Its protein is CASSGAGIGNQPQHF.

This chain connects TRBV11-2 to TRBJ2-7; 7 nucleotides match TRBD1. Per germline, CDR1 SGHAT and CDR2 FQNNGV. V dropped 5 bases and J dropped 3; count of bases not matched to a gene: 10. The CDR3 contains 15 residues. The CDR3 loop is CASSRSTGDRYEQYF. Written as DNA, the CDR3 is TGTGCCAGCAGCCGAAGCACAGGGGATCGCTACGAGCAGTACTTC.

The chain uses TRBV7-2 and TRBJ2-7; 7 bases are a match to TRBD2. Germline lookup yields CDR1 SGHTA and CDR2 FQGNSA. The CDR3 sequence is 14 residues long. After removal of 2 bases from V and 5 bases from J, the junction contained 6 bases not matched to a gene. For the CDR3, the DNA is TGTGCCAGCAGCTTAAAAGCGGGATCGAACGAGCAGTACTTC. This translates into CASSLKAGSNEQYF.

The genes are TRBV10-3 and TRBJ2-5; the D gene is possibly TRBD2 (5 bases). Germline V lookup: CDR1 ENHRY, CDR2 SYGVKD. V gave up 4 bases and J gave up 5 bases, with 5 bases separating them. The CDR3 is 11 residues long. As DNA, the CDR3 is TGTGCCATCAGTGCGGGGGAGACCCAGTACTTC. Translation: CAISAGETQYF.

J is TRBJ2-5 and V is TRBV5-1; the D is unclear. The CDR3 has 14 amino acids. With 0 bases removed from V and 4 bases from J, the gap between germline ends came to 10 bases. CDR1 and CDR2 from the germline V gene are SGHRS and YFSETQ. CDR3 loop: CASSLDLPGETQYF. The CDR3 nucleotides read TGCGCCAGCAGCTTGGACCTCCCGGGAGAGACCCAGTACTTC.

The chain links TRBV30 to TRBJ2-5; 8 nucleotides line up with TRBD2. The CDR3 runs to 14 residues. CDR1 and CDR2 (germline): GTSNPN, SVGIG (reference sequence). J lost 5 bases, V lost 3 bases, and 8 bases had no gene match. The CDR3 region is CAWSRTAGGETQYF. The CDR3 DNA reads TGTGCCTGGAGCCGTACCGCGGGGGGTGAGACCCAGTACTTC.

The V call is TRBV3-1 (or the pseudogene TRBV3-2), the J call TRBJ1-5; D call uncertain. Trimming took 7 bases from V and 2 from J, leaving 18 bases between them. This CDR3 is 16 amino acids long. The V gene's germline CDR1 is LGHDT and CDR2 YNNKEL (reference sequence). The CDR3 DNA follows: TGTGCCAGCACCCTCAACCCAGTCGTATGCAATCAGCCCCAGCATTTT. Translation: CASTLNPVVCNQPQHF.

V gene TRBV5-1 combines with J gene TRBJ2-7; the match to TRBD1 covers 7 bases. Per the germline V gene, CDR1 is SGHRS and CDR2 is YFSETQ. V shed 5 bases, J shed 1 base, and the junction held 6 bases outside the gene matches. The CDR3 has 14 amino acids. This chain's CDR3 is CASSLQGVSYEQYF. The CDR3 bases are TGCGCCAGCAGTCTGCAGGGGGTTTCCTACGAGCAGTACTTC. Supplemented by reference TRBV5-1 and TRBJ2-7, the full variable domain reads KAGVTQTPRYLIKTRGQQVTLSCSPISGHRSVSWYQQTPGQGLQFLFEYFSETQRNKGNFPGRFSGRQFSNSRSEMNVSTLELGDSALYLCASSLQGVSYEQYFGPGTRLTVT.

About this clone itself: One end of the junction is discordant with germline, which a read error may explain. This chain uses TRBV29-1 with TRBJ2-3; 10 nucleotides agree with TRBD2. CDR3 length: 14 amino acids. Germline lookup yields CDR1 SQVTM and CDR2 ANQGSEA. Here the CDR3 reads CSAEEAGGADTQYF. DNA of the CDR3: TGCAGCGCTGAAGAAGCGGGAGGGGCAGATACGCAGTATTTT.

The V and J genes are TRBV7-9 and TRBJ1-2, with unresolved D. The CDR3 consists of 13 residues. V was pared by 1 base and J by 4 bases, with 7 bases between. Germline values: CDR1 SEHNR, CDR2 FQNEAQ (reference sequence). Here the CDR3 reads CASSLGGSYGYTF. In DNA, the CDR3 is TGTGCCAGCAGCTTAGGCGGGAGCTATGGCTACACCTTC.

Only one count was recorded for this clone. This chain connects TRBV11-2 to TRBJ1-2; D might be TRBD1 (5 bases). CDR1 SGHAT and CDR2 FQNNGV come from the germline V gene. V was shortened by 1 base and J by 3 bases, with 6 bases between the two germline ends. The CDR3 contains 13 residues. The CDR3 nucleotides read TGTGCCAGCAGCTTAGGGGGGGACTATGGCTACACCTTC. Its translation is CASSLGGDYGYTF.

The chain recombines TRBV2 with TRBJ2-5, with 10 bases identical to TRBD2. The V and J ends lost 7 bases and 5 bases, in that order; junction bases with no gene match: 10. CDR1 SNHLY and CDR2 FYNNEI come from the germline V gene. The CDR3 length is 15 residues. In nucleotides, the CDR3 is TGTGCCAGCACCCAAAGCGGGAGGGCCGCTGAGACCCAGTACTTC. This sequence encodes CASTQSGRAAETQYF.